Given below is one TCR beta chain in context. Researchers ran the PCR with 60 Vbeta and 13 Jbeta primers. Repertoires were generated with immunoSEQ multiplex PCR, while TCRdb's copy carries only in-frame clones and drops some. The sample records 150,000 to 200,000 clones, around 68% being singletons. Trimming pared 4 bases from V and 4 bases from J, leaving 11 bases between. The CDR3 sequence is 15 residues long. CDR1 is MNHEY and CDR2 is SMNVEV in the germline V gene (reference sequence). This entry is derived from a study of cytomegalovirus exposure and HLA in healthy donors. The sample taken for sequencing was PBMCs. This sequence originates from a man aged 35-49 years in good health and CMV-seronegative. The V call is TRBV27, the J call TRBJ2-6; tentative D call: TRBD2 (5 bases). The CDR3 spells CASSYGVSGANVLTF. CDR3 DNA sequence: TGTGCCAGCAGTTACGGGGTATCCGGGGCCAACGTCCTGACTTTC.